These T cell receptor beta chains were read from a single sample in a study of siplizumab effects on memory and regulatory T cells. TCRdb keeps only in-frame clones here, not all; method: immunoSEQ multiplex PCR. This sample has about 48,000 clones, with about 90% found just once. Sequenced material: naive CD8+ T cells sorted from blood. The origin of the receptors is a human donor in good health. CDR3s include the opening cysteine and the closing phenylalanine or tryptophan.

j_gene,v_gene,CDR3aa
TRBJ1-2,TRBV5-8,CASSLKSGTGYGYTF
TRBJ2-1,TRBV5-1,CASSILAGGANEQFF
TRBJ1-1,TRBV5-4,CASSFTGDTEAFF
TRBJ2-1,TRBV12-5,CASGGAMGSYNEQFF
TRBJ2-7,TRBV14,CASSQVLSGEQYF
TRBJ1-5,TRBV27,CASSSHTHQPQHF
TRBJ2-1,TRBV11-3,CASSFGLAGYNEQFF
TRBJ1-1,TRBV10-3,CAISEWENTEAFF
TRBJ1-1,TRBV5-5,CASSLWGMNTEAFF
TRBJ2-1,TRBV9,CASTRAGGHNEQFF
TRBJ1-5,TRBV6-5,CASSQAGYQPQHF
TRBJ2-7,TRBV7-6,CASSLGAGGPNEQYF
TRBJ1-2,TRBV4-1,CASSHGTGGGLGYTF
TRBJ1-1,TRBV27,CASRLQGRTEAFF
TRBJ1-5,TRBV4-1,CASSQFFRDNQPQHF
TRBJ2-3,TRBV15,CATSSPVVLAGADTQYF
TRBJ2-2,TRBV10-3,CAISESLAGNTGELFF
TRBJ2-2,TRBV27,CASIPQADLWGGELFF
TRBJ2-7,TRBV27,CASSSWTGGTYEQYF
TRBJ2-5,TRBV6-5,CASSSPRGRAQETQYF
TRBJ2-1,TRBV5-5,CASSYAVNEQFF
TRBJ2-7,TRBV4-1,CASSEDSVTGNYEQYF
TRBJ2-3,TRBV11-3,CASSPRQASTDTQYF
TRBJ2-7,TRBV19,CAGYEQYF
TRBJ2-7,TRBV6-5,CASRRAAVGYEQYF
TRBJ2-5,TRBV13,CASSSGTAQETQYF
TRBJ1-5,TRBV7-6,CASSSGQGANQPQHF
TRBJ2-5,TRBV7-9,CASSFPRTGKETQYF
TRBJ2-7,TRBV4-1,CASSQVPYEQYF
TRBJ2-1,TRBV27,CASSLSWLSSYNEQFF
TRBJ2-5,TRBV5-6,CASSSAVAEETQYF
TRBJ2-7,TRBV29-1,CSVETGTIYEQYF
TRBJ1-6,TRBV15,CATSPGQGSPLHF
TRBJ2-2,TRBV27,CASSLIKGNTGELFF
TRBJ2-3,TRBV27,CASSLAGGPTDTQYF
TRBJ1-2,TRBV27,CASSLLGEQGGYTF
TRBJ2-2,TRBV4-1,CASSQVPSAVTGELFF
TRBJ2-4,TRBV9,CASSGGENIQYF
TRBJ2-2,TRBV29-1,CSVGSIGELFF
TRBJ1-4,TRBV6-1,CASKTGVNEKLFF
TRBJ2-7,TRBV7-9,CASSLAPAPYEQYF
TRBJ2-3,TRBV6-5,CASRQTARGTQYF
TRBJ2-3,TRBV14,CASSSRGVDPITDTQYF
TRBJ2-2,TRBV27,CASSTSSGGNTGELFF
TRBJ2-7,TRBV27,CASSLTGSFEQYF
TRBJ1-1,TRBV4-1,CASSRQGNTEAFF
TRBJ2-7,TRBV5-6,CASSLAEGISYEQYF
TRBJ1-3,TRBV2,CASSEAQGGDRNTIYF